This T cell receptor (beta chain) was profiled in a study of blood T cell repertoires in COVID-19. Overall study context: Samples of COVID-19 (acute and convalescent) were obtained from the United States, Italy and Spain.

Original processing notes: Amplification of reference gene primers was used by the study to estimate nucleated cell counts. The table came from immunoSEQ multiplex PCR; TCRdb's copy has only in-frame clones and leaves some out. That table supplies the V and J calls and clone size; D and trimming were determined from the DNA. The data hold 300,000 or so clones, with about nine tenths observed a single time. This CDR3 contains 14 residues. The ends lost 4 bases at V and 1 base at J; junction bases unmatched: 2. From germline, CDR1 is SGHAT and CDR2 FQDESV (reference sequence). The origin of this receptor is a woman between 35 and 50 years old who had recovered from COVID-19. The chain uses TRBV11-1 and TRBJ1-1; TRBD1 agrees at 8 bases. The source material was peripheral blood. CDR3 loop: CASSWDRRNTEAFF. Written as DNA, the CDR3 is TGTGCCAGCAGCTGGGACAGGAGGAACACTGAAGCTTTCTTT.